The 17 T cell receptor beta chains presented below share a single source sample, sequenced in a study of blood T cell repertoires in COVID-19. The assay was immunoSEQ multiplex PCR, and TCRdb's table has in-frame clones only and misses some. The sample has some 300,000 clones, approximately 89% seen once. Sequenced sample: PBMCs or T cells enriched from blood (not recorded which). These receptors were obtained from a woman aged 30 to 39 who had recovered from COVID-19.

The V and J genes are TRBV27 and TRBJ1-1; no definite D call. CDR3 length: 16 residues. CDR1 is MNHEY and CDR2 is SMNVEV in the germline V gene (reference sequence). With 7 bases removed from V and 0 bases from J, the gap between germline ends came to 18 bases. Written as DNA, the CDR3 is TGTGCCAGCACCTATTCCTGGCGGCACATGAACACTGAAGCTTTCTTT. Translation gives CASTYSWRHMNTEAFF.

The chain uses TRBV18 and TRBJ2-5; 8 nucleotides line up with TRBD1. V gave up 3 bases and J gave up 4 bases; unmatched junction bases: 7. The germline V gene has CDR1 KGHSH and CDR2 LQKENI. The CDR3 runs 15 residues. The CDR3 sequence is CASSPNPDRGETQYF. CDR3 in DNA: TGTGCCAGCTCACCGAACCCAGACAGGGGAGAGACCCAGTACTTC. The full variable domain, with the rest looked up from reference TRBV18 and TRBJ2-5, is NAGVMQNPRHLVRRRGQEARLRCSPMKGHSHVYWYRQLPEEGLKFMVYLQKENIIDESGMPKERFSAEFPKEGPSILRIQQVVRGDSAAYFCASSPNPDRGETQYFGPGTRLLVL.

The V call is TRBV19, the J call TRBJ1-1; no reliable D call. The CDR3 totals 14 residues. Germline CDR1 and CDR2: LNHDA and SQIVND (reference sequence). Trimming cost V 3 bases and J 1 base, with 9 bases left between them. CDR3 in DNA: TGTGCCAGTAGTATTGGGCAGCCGAACACTGAAGCTTTCTTT. It encodes CASSIGQPNTEAFF.

The V gene is TRBV19, the J gene TRBJ1-5; 7 positions match TRBD1. Germline CDR1 and CDR2: LNHDA and SQIVND (reference sequence). The junction had 6 bases not matched to a gene; V was cut back by 8 bases and J by 5 bases. This CDR3 is 13 amino acids long. CDR3 residues: CASRDRADQPQHF. CDR3 coding DNA: TGTGCCAGTCGCGACAGGGCGGATCAGCCCCAGCATTTT.

V and J are TRBV10-3 and TRBJ2-1; 8 nucleotides align to TRBD1. Losses at the gene ends were 8 bases for V and 5 bases for J; bases not matched to a gene: 5. Germline-derived CDR1 and CDR2 are ENHRY and SYGVKD. CDR3 length: 13 residues. CDR3 in amino acids: CAIQGTGNNEQFF. CDR3 sequence (DNA): TGTGCCATCCAAGGGACAGGTAACAATGAGCAGTTCTTC.

The genes are TRBV5-5 and TRBJ2-1; D gene ambiguous. V gave up 2 bases and J gave up 9 bases, with 9 bases separating them. Germline-derived CDR1 and CDR2 are SGHKS and YYEKEE (reference sequence). The CDR3 is 12 residues long. The CDR3 protein is CASSFIFREQFF. DNA of the CDR3: TGTGCCAGCAGCTTTATCTTTCGTGAGCAGTTCTTC.

This clone was counted once. This chain links TRBV4-1 with TRBJ1-3, with D unclear. The CDR3 sequence is 15 residues long. Germline lookup yields CDR1 MGHRA and CDR2 YSYEKL. Trimming cost V 0 bases and J 1 base, with 7 bases left between them. The CDR3 loop reads CASSQEQLSGNTIYF. The CDR3, as DNA: TGCGCCAGCAGCCAAGAACAGTTATCTGGAAACACCATATATTTT.

This clone came up once. CDR3: CASSQGLAGGPVGELFF. DNA for the CDR3: TGTGCCAGCAGCCAGGGACTAGCGGGAGGGCCTGTCGGGGAGCTGTTTTTT. The chain employs TRBV11-2 and TRBJ2-2; TRBD2 matches 16 bases. Per the germline V gene, CDR1 is SGHAT and CDR2 is FQNNGV. The CDR3 spans 17 residues. V shed 5 bases and J 7 bases; nucleotides not matched to a gene: 7.

CDR3 sequence: CASSLVGSSYGYTF. The DNA for the CDR3 is TGTGCCAGCAGCTTGGTTGGCAGTTCCTATGGCTACACCTTC. The genes are TRBV5-5 and TRBJ1-2; D gene ambiguous. CDR3 length: 14 residues. V lost 0 bases and J lost 4, with 10 bases in between. CDR1 is SGHKS and CDR2 is YYEKEE in the germline V gene (reference sequence).

V is TRBV4-3 and J is TRBJ2-2, with D perhaps TRBD1 (6 bases). Trimming left V 1 base short and J 3 bases short, with 15 bases between. The CDR3 is 17 amino acids. The germline gives CDR1 LGHNA, CDR2 YSLEER. The CDR3 is CASSQAKNTGYTGELFF. The CDR3 bases are TGCGCCAGCAGCCAAGCCAAGAATACAGGGTACACCGGGGAGCTGTTTTTT.

The chain couples TRBV25-1 to TRBJ2-5; 10 positions match TRBD1. The germline gives CDR1 MGHDK, CDR2 SYGVNS. This CDR3 region has 15 residues. V was clipped by 4 bases and J by 5 bases; unmatched bases: 7. The CDR3 reads CASSVLGTGVETQYF. The DNA of the CDR3 is TGTGCCAGCAGTGTATTGGGGACAGGGGTGGAGACCCAGTACTTC.

The CDR3, as DNA: TGTGCCAGCAGGAGTCCGGACAGGGGGCGAGAGACCCAGTACTTC. Its translation: CASRSPDRGRETQYF. The chain has TRBV6-5 and TRBJ2-5; 11 bases map to TRBD1. The length of the CDR3 is 15 residues. Germline V CDR1 and CDR2: MNHEY, SVGAGI. The V and J ends lost 6 bases and 4 bases, in that order; junction bases with no gene match: 7.

CDR3 residues: CASRTQREGRYNEQFF. Here the CDR3 DNA reads TGTGCCAGCAGGACCCAGCGGGAGGGCCGCTACAATGAGCAGTTCTTC. The genes are TRBV5-6 and TRBJ2-1; 10 nucleotides match TRBD2. The CDR3 totals 16 residues. Germline V CDR1 and CDR2: SGHDT, YYEEEE. V gave up 5 bases and J gave up 3 bases; unmatched junction bases: 8.

The chain recombines TRBV2 with TRBJ2-2, with D possibly TRBD1 on 5 matching bases. Between the trimmed V and J ends, which lost 6 bases and 0 bases, there was a span of 11 bases. Germline CDR1 and CDR2: SNHLY and FYNNEI. CDR3 length equals 15 residues. The CDR3 coding sequence is TGTGCCAGCAGCCAGGGCCTATCGAACACCGGGGAGCTGTTTTTT. It codes for CASSQGLSNTGELFF.

This chain's CDR3 is CAIRNSGYEQYF. The CDR3 region has the DNA TGTGCCATCAGGAATAGCGGTTACGAGCAGTACTTC. The chain is built from TRBV10-3 and TRBJ2-7; the D gene is possibly TRBD2 (6 bases). Germline CDR1 is ENHRY and CDR2 is SYGVKD. The CDR3 is made up of 12 amino acids. V gave up 6 bases and J gave up 4 bases, with 10 bases separating them.

This chain joins TRBV13 and TRBJ1-1; the D is unclear. This CDR3 has 12 amino acids. Germline CDR1 is PRHDT and CDR2 is FYEKMQ (reference sequence). V gave up 8 bases and J gave up 7 bases, with 14 bases separating them. This CDR3 reads CASSPRGLEAFF. CDR3 in DNA: TGTGCCAGCTCCCCAAGAGGCCTTGAAGCTTTCTTT.

The genes are TRBV19 and TRBJ2-3, with 7 bases lining up with TRBD2. Germline lookup yields CDR1 LNHDA and CDR2 SQIVND (reference sequence). The CDR3 totals 15 residues. J was trimmed by 1 base and V by 8 bases; bases with no gene match: 9. CDR3 nucleotides: TGTGCCAGTTTTTCCGGGAGGTTAGGCACAGATACGCAGTATTTT. As protein: CASFSGRLGTDTQYF.